The clone carrying this T cell receptor beta chain appeared a few times. Its specificity is not known. This sample was taken from a study of T cells after yellow fever vaccination. Making TCR cDNA involved 5'RACE template switching, which added UMIs and a universal primer site. TCRdb re-called the 5' RACE reads with MiXCR, one entry per CDR3 protein. This sample yields about 350,000 distinct CDR3 sequences, of which around 13% are seen a single time; 2.5% to 4% belongs to the top ten. CDR1 is KGHSH and CDR2 is LQKENI in the germline V gene. The CDR3 loop spans 15 amino acids. V dropped 3 bases and J dropped 4; count of bases not matched to a gene: 9. Study observations and caveats: A small share of clonotypes appeared in both CD4 and CD8 compartments.

The chain uses TRBV18 and TRBJ2-7; TRBD1 matches at 7 bases. Here the sequenced sample was CD4+ T cells sorted from PBMCs, taken 15 days after the yellow fever booster vaccination. The source of this sequence is a man younger than 35 who received the YFV17D yellow fever vaccine. CDR3 in DNA: TGTGCCAGCTCACCGGGTTCTCCAGGGGGTTACGAGCAGTACTTC. Amino acid sequence: CASSPGSPGGYEQYF.